These 30 T cell receptor beta chains share one sample of origin, sequenced in a study of cytotoxic CD8 clonotypes in ibrutinib-treated CLL. Measured with immunoSEQ multiplex PCR; TCRdb has only the in-frame clones, and not every one. The data contain 20,000 to 30,000 clones, roughly 68% of them singletons. The specimen was PBMCs, collected after 24 months of ibrutinib treatment. The receptors originated from a human donor with chronic lymphocytic leukemia.

The chain's CDR3 is CASSPFPLTEGNLGNSPLHF. The CDR3 nucleotides read TGTGCCAGCTCACCATTCCCCCTGACCGAGGGAAACCTGGGGAATTCACCCCTCCACTTT. The chain joins TRBV18 to TRBJ1-6; D uncertain. This CDR3 comprises 20 residues. Trimming pared 2 bases from V and 7 bases from J, leaving 27 bases between. Germline V CDR1 and CDR2: KGHSH, LQKENI.

The chain couples TRBV15 to TRBJ1-5, with D perhaps TRBD1 (5 bases). From germline, CDR1 is LNHNV and CDR2 YYDKDF (reference sequence). This CDR3 is built from 14 residues. V dropped 0 bases and J dropped 11 bases, with 14 bases sitting between them. CDR3 coding DNA: TGTGCCACCAGCAGAGATGAAGGGGCTGGGACCCAGCATTTT. As protein: CATSRDEGAGTQHF.

In its sample, this clone ranks as medium-sized. The V and J genes are TRBV7-9 and TRBJ2-7, with TRBD1 matching 7 bases. This CDR3 region has 14 residues. With V trimmed by 5 bases and J by 7 bases, 11 bases remained unmatched. Germline V gives CDR1 SEHNR, CDR2 FQNEAQ (reference sequence). The CDR3 DNA reads TGTGCCAGCAGCCCCTCGGGACAGCAGTATGAGCAGTACTTC. This encodes CASSPSGQQYEQYF. Supplemented by reference TRBV7-9 and TRBJ2-7, the full variable domain reads DTGVSQNPRHKITKRGQNVTFRCDPISEHNRLYWYRQTLGQGPEFLTYFQNEAQLEKSRLLSDRFSAERPKGSFSTLEIQRTEQGDSAMYLCASSPSGQQYEQYFGPGTRLTVT.

This rearrangement joins TRBV7-9 to TRBJ2-7, with TRBD1 matching 11 bases. V was pared by 5 bases and J by 6 bases, with 6 bases of the junction left unmatched. The CDR3 totals 14 residues. CDR1 is SEHNR and CDR2 is FQNEAQ in the germline V gene (reference sequence). The CDR3 region has the DNA TGTGCCAGCAGCCGTCGGACAGGGGGCATCGAGCAGTACTTC. Its protein product is CASSRRTGGIEQYF. The full variable domain, its missing parts supplied by reference TRBV7-9 and TRBJ2-7, is DTGVSQNPRHKITKRGQNVTFRCDPISEHNRLYWYRQTLGQGPEFLTYFQNEAQLEKSRLLSDRFSAERPKGSFSTLEIQRTEQGDSAMYLCASSRRTGGIEQYFGPGTRLTVT.

The rearrangement joins TRBV29-1 to TRBJ1-2; TRBD1 matches 7 bases. CDR1 and CDR2 from the germline V gene are SQVTM and ANQGSEA. V shed 5 bases and J 5 bases; nucleotides not matched to a gene: 5. The CDR3 extends over 12 amino acids. CDR3 coding DNA: TGCAGCGTTTGGACAGGACGGTATGGCTACACCTTC. This codes for CSVWTGRYGYTF.

The V gene is TRBV10-2, the J gene TRBJ1-1, with D perhaps matching TRBD1 (6 bases). The CDR3 has 16 amino acids. V was shortened by 1 base and J by 10 bases, with 22 bases between the two germline ends. Looked up from germline, CDR1 is WSHSY and CDR2 is SAAADI. This chain's CDR3 is CASSEWVTGPFALAFF. The CDR3 region has the DNA TGCGCCAGCAGTGAGTGGGTGACAGGACCATTTGCCTTAGCTTTCTTT.

J is TRBJ1-2 and V is TRBV19, with 9 bases identical to TRBD1. The CDR3 extends over 12 amino acids. Germline CDR1 is LNHDA and CDR2 is SQIVND (reference sequence). Trimming cost V 7 bases and J 8 bases; bases outside gene matches: 5. CDR3 nucleotides: TGTGCCAGTAACGACAGGGGGGACGGCTACACCTTC. The encoded protein is CASNDRGDGYTF.

Here the CDR3 DNA reads TGCGCCAGCAGCCAAGATCCGGCCCCGGAGTACTATGGCTACACCTTC. Protein product: CASSQDPAPEYYGYTF. This chain joins TRBV4-1 and TRBJ1-2; D is unresolved. The V gene lost 0 bases and the J gene lost 3 bases, with 14 bases spanning the gap. Germline V gene data show CDR1 as MGHRA and CDR2 as YSYEKL. This CDR3 comprises 16 residues.

This clone was observed a handful of times. The sample contains more than one DNA sequence encoding this CDR3. The rearrangement links TRBV7-6 to TRBJ2-5; D remains unclear. Trimming left V 2 bases short and J 1 base short, with 2 bases between. The germline V gene has CDR1 SGHVS and CDR2 FNYEAQ. The CDR3 covers 12 residues. The CDR3 bases are TGTGCCAGCAGCTTACCCCAAGAGACCCAGTACTTC. This gives the protein CASSLPQETQYF.

This chain connects TRBV6-1 to TRBJ1-6, with TRBD1 identical over 8 bases. CDR1 MNHNS and CDR2 SASEGT come from the germline V gene. CDR3 length: 15 residues. The V and J ends lost 7 bases and 2 bases, in that order; junction bases with no gene match: 4. CDR3 sequence (DNA): TGTGCCAGCAAACAGGGGGTCACCTATAATTCACCCCTCCACTTT. Encoded protein: CASKQGVTYNSPLHF.

This clone was seen a few times. CDR3 amino acids: CASSPTGNPNQPQHF. The CDR3 DNA reads TGTGCCAGCAGCCCGACAGGGAATCCCAATCAGCCCCAGCATTTT. This chain connects TRBV2 to TRBJ1-5; 7 positions agree with TRBD1. In germline, CDR1 is SNHLY, CDR2 FYNNEI. V shed 6 bases and J 3 bases; nucleotides not matched to a gene: 8. The CDR3 has 15 amino acids.

This rearrangement joins TRBV5-4 to TRBJ2-3, with 9 bases aligning to TRBD2. The length of the CDR3 is 18 residues. J lost 5 bases, V lost 0 bases, and 13 bases had no gene match. CDR1 and CDR2 (germline): SGHNT, YYREEE (reference sequence). CDR3 sequence: CASSLGSSGGGPGDTQYF. CDR3 bases: TGTGCCAGCAGCTTGGGTAGTAGCGGGGGAGGCCCTGGAGATACGCAGTATTTT.

The chain uses TRBV21-1 and TRBJ1-2. TRBV21-1 is flagged as a pseudogene. CDR3 size: 12 residues. CDR3: CASTQAGFGYTF. CDR3 DNA: TGTGCCAGCACCCAGGCGGGGTTTGGCTACACCTTC.

The chain combines TRBV18 with TRBJ2-5; 7 nucleotides match TRBD1. The J call is doubtful: the DNA matches TRBJ2-7 better. The CDR3 runs 14 residues. Germline CDR1 KGHSH, CDR2 LQKENI. The CDR3 bases are TGTGCCAGCTCACTCTCCGGGACAGACTACGAGCAGTACTTC. This translates into CASSLSGTDYEQYF.

In DNA, the CDR3 is TGTGCCAGCAGACCAGGGATCCATAGCTCCTATAATTCACCCCTCCACTTT. Encoded protein: CASRPGIHSSYNSPLHF. The chain recombines TRBV27 with TRBJ1-6; possible D gene TRBD1, 5 bases. The V gene's germline CDR1 is MNHEY and CDR2 SMNVEV (reference sequence). Trimming shortened V by 6 bases and J by 0 bases, and 15 bases separated the two germline ends. The CDR3 sequence is 17 residues long.

The CDR3 spells CASSLGSTDTQYF. For the CDR3, the DNA is TGTGCCAGCAGCTTAGGTAGCACAGATACGCAGTATTTT. The chain combines TRBV7-9 with TRBJ2-3; D gene uncertain. The germline V gene has CDR1 SEHNR and CDR2 FQNEAQ (reference sequence). V lost 1 base and J 0 bases, leaving 2 bases between the germline ends. The length of the CDR3 is 13 residues.

On this clone itself: A far bigger clonotype differs at one base, so this is likely a read error. The rearrangement links TRBV9 to TRBJ2-3; D may be TRBD2 (6 bases). The CDR3 runs 16 residues. V lost 3 bases, J lost 1 base, and 15 bases lay in between. Per germline, CDR1 SGDLS and CDR2 YYNGEE. The CDR3 region has the DNA TGTGCCAGCAGCGCATTAGTGGGGGGAGGCACAGATACGCAGTATTTT. It specifies CASSALVGGGTDTQYF.

V usage is TRBV19 and J usage is TRBJ1-5; 10 bases are shared with TRBD1. Trimming at V came to 3 bases and at J to 3 bases, leaving 5 bases not matched to a gene. From germline, CDR1 is LNHDA and CDR2 SQIVND (reference sequence). This CDR3 has 16 residues. CDR3 in amino acids: CASSIRQGAYNQPQHF. CDR3 sequence (DNA): TGTGCCAGTAGTATCAGACAGGGGGCCTACAATCAGCCCCAGCATTTT.

The V call is TRBV29-1, the J call TRBJ1-2; tentatively, D is TRBD1 (5 bases). This CDR3 is 11 amino acids long. The ends were cut back, 3 bases at V and 6 bases at J, with 8 bases in the middle. The germline gives CDR1 SQVTM, CDR2 ANQGSEA. CDR3 region: CSVEGGNGYTF. CDR3 DNA sequence: TGCAGCGTTGAGGGGGGAAATGGCTACACCTTC. The full variable domain, its missing parts supplied by reference TRBV29-1 and TRBJ1-2, is SAVISQKPSRDICQRGTSLTIQCQVDSQVTMMFWYRQQPGQSLTLIATANQGSEATYESGFVIDKFPISRPNLTFSTLTVSNMSPEDSSIYLCSVEGGNGYTFGSGTRLTVV.

The rearrangement uses TRBV5-6 and TRBJ2-2; 9 bases are a match to TRBD2. This CDR3 has 17 residues. The germline V gene encodes CDR1 SGHDT and CDR2 YYEEEE. The V gene end was trimmed by 0 bases and the J gene end by 6 bases; junction bases not matched to a gene: 9. The CDR3 DNA follows: TGTGCCAGCAGCTTGGCGCTAGCGGGGATCTCTGCCGGGGAGCTGTTTTTT. This gives the protein CASSLALAGISAGELFF.

The chain joins TRBV5-5 to TRBJ2-3, with 7 bases matching TRBD1. After removal of 4 bases from V and 0 bases from J, the junction contained 5 bases not matched to a gene. The CDR3 loop spans 15 amino acids. Germline CDR1 is SGHKS and CDR2 is YYEKEE (reference sequence). Here the CDR3 DNA reads TGTGCCAGCAGCCCCGGGACAGCAAGCACAGATACGCAGTATTTT. Encoded protein: CASSPGTASTDTQYF.

The rearrangement uses TRBV4-1 and TRBJ1-1; D unresolved. The CDR3 covers 16 residues. Looked up from germline, CDR1 is MGHRA and CDR2 is YSYEKL. Trimming cost V 0 bases and J 0 bases, with 11 bases left between them. CDR3 sequence (DNA): TGCGCCAGCAGCCAAGAACCGGGCTCCATGAACACTGAAGCTTTCTTT. Its protein product is CASSQEPGSMNTEAFF.

Regarding this clone: One end of the junction does not line up with germline, which may come from a read error. The J gene is TRBJ1-2, the V gene TRBV5-4; D gene unclear. From germline, CDR1 is SGHNT and CDR2 YYREEE (reference sequence). This CDR3 has 15 residues. This CDR3 reads CASSQDLVTFYGYTF. CDR3 in DNA: TGCGCCAGCAGCCAAGATCTTGTGACATTCTATGGCTACACCTTC.

The chain employs TRBV7-9 and TRBJ2-7; D may be TRBD2 (7 bases). The ends were cut back, 0 bases at V and 2 bases at J, with 17 bases in the middle. Per the germline V gene, CDR1 is SEHNR and CDR2 is FQNEAQ (reference sequence). The CDR3 runs 17 residues. Written as DNA, the CDR3 is TGTGCCAGCAGCTTAGCCGGGGGAGGGGGGATCCCCTACGAGCAGTACTTC. Protein: CASSLAGGGGIPYEQYF.

The rearrangement links TRBV5-4 to TRBJ1-2, with TRBD1 matching over 7 bases. The CDR3 loop spans 15 amino acids. V lost 4 bases to trimming and J lost 4 bases; unmatched junction nucleotides: 10. The V gene's germline CDR1 is SGHNT and CDR2 YYREEE (reference sequence). The CDR3 is CASSPQGKESYGYTF. CDR3 sequence (DNA): TGTGCCAGCAGCCCACAGGGGAAAGAGAGCTATGGCTACACCTTC.

The chain joins TRBV27 to TRBJ2-7; D gene uncertain. Germline V CDR1 and CDR2: MNHEY, SMNVEV (reference sequence). There are 16 residues in the CDR3. Trimming removed 5 bases at V and 1 base at J, with 18 bases between. CDR3 sequence reads: CASSVGEGWGSYEQYF. The CDR3, as DNA: TGTGCCAGCAGTGTTGGCGAAGGCTGGGGTTCCTACGAGCAGTACTTC.

The sample holds a few counts of this clone. The chain recombines TRBV29-1 with TRBJ2-7, with a possible D match to TRBD1 (5 bases). The CDR3 loop spans 12 amino acids. CDR1 and CDR2 from the germline V gene are SQVTM and ANQGSEA. With 7 bases removed from V and 5 bases from J, the gap between germline ends came to 15 bases. The CDR3 sequence is CSALLTGHEQYF. As DNA, the CDR3 is TGCAGCGCCCTACTTACAGGCCACGAGCAGTACTTC.

This chain joins TRBV7-9 and TRBJ2-2; 9 bases match TRBD1. In germline, CDR1 is SEHNR, CDR2 FQNEAQ (reference sequence). The CDR3 loop spans 16 amino acids. Losses at the gene ends were 6 bases for V and 5 bases for J; bases not matched to a gene: 10. The CDR3 spells CASSRNRGQLTGELFF. The CDR3, as DNA: TGTGCCAGCAGTAGGAACAGGGGGCAATTGACCGGGGAGCTGTTTTTT.

The chain couples TRBV9 to TRBJ1-1, with D possibly matching TRBD1 (6 bases). The germline V and J ends were trimmed by 4 bases and 1 base, with 11 bases remaining between them. The CDR3 loop spans 14 amino acids. The germline V gene has CDR1 SGDLS and CDR2 YYNGEE. The CDR3 DNA is TGTGCCAGCAGCCCGGACAGCTGGAACACTGAAGCTTTCTTT. Translating gives CASSPDSWNTEAFF.

This clone was counted between two and nine times. This chain uses TRBV5-1 with TRBJ2-7; TRBD2 might be the D (6 bases). The CDR3 runs to 11 residues. Germline V gene data show CDR1 as SGHRS and CDR2 as YFSETQ. V lost 6 bases and J 5 bases, leaving 9 bases between the germline ends. Here the CDR3 reads CASTGGDEQYF. The CDR3 DNA reads TGCGCCAGCACAGGAGGGGACGAGCAGTACTTC.